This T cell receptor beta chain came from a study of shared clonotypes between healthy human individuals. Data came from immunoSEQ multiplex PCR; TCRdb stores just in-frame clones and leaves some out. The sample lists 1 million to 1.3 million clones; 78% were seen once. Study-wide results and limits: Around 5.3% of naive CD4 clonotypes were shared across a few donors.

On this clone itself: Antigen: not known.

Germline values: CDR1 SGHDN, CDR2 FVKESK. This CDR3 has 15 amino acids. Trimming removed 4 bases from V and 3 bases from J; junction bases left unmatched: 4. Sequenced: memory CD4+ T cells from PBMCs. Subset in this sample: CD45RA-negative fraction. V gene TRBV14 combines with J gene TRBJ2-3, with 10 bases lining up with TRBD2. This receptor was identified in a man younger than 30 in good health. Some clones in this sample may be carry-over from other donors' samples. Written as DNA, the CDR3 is TGTGCCAGCAGCCCCGGACTAGCGGTAACAGATACGCAGTATTTT. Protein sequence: CASSPGLAVTDTQYF. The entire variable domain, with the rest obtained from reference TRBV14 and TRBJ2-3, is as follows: EAGVTQFPSHSVIEKGQTVTLRCDPISGHDNLYWYRRVMGKEIKFLLHFVKESKQDESGMPNNRFLAERTGGTYSTLKVQPAELEDSGVYFCASSPGLAVTDTQYFGPGTRLTVL.